A selection of T cell receptor beta chains follows, all from one sample in a study of cytomegalovirus exposure and HLA in healthy donors. Clones were read by immunoSEQ multiplex PCR, and TCRdb kept only the in-frame ones, dropping some. The table includes about 170,000 clones, around four fifths detected once. The specimen was PBMCs. Source of these receptors: a girl between 5 and 17 years old in good health and CMV-seropositive. Both conserved end residues are part of each CDR3. Fields, in order: clone size, J gene, D gene, V gene, CDR3 protein, CDR3 DNA. The D gene is left open where the match is weak. A row's size may be missing; if present it is once, few, many or a size class.

.,TRBJ2-7,TRBD2,TRBV6-1,CASGRTSLSYEQYF,TGTGCCAGTGGACGGACTAGCCTATCCTACGAGCAGTACTTC
few,TRBJ1-5,.,TRBV18,CASSGGNSNQPQHF,TGTGCCAGCTCTGGCGGGAACAGCAATCAGCCCCAGCATTTT
.,TRBJ1-5,.,TRBV6-1,CASSSQGPEPQHF,TGTGCCAGCAGTTCACAGGGACCTGAGCCCCAGCATTTT
.,TRBJ2-3,.,TRBV7-8,CASSPRLVTTDTQYF,TGTGCCAGCAGCCCAAGACTAGTAACTACAGATACGCAGTATTTT
once,TRBJ2-1,TRBD2,TRBV9,CASSPLPGGNNEQFF,TGTGCCAGCAGCCCCCTCCCCGGGGGGAACAATGAGCAGTTCTTC
.,TRBJ1-2,TRBD1,TRBV5-1,CASSLSPGGADGYTF,TGCGCCAGCAGCTTGTCTCCAGGGGGAGCTGATGGCTACACCTTC
.,TRBJ1-2,.,TRBV4-2,CASSQDHEGSGYTF,TGTGCCAGCAGCCAAGATCATGAGGGAAGTGGCTACACCTTC
few,TRBJ2-5,TRBD1,TRBV7-2,CASRRRQGEETQYF,TGTGCCAGCAGGCGACGACAGGGTGAGGAGACCCAGTACTTC
.,TRBJ2-7,.,TRBV11-3,CASSLGGVYEQYF,TGTGCCAGCAGCTTAGGGGGCGTCTACGAGCAGTACTTC
.,TRBJ1-2,.,TRBV25-1,CASSEAGSGYGYTF,TGTGCCAGCAGTGAAGCGGGCTCTGGCTATGGCTACACCTTC
.,TRBJ2-5,.,TRBV9,CASSVGGATGETQYF,TGTGCCAGCAGCGTAGGTGGAGCTACGGGAGAGACCCAGTACTTC
.,TRBJ1-1,.,TRBV9,CASSVVPGTTMNTEAFF,TGTGCCAGCAGCGTAGTGCCAGGGACAACTATGAACACTGAAGCTTTCTTT
.,TRBJ2-2,TRBD1,TRBV6-5,CASSSRTGGATGELFF,TGTGCCAGCAGTTCCAGGACAGGGGGGGCTACCGGGGAGCTGTTTTTT
.,TRBJ2-7,.,TRBV11-3,CASSSQGYEQYF,TGTGCCAGCAGCTCGCAGGGCTACGAGCAGTACTTC
.,TRBJ1-1,.,TRBV30,CAWSRYIVTEAFF,TGTGCCTGGAGCAGGTATATAGTGACTGAAGCTTTCTTT
.,TRBJ2-1,TRBD2,TRBV9,CASSVAGTSDDEQFF,TGTGCCAGCAGCGTAGCCGGGACTAGTGATGATGAGCAGTTCTTC
.,TRBJ1-1,.,TRBV10-3,CAISEGGARTEAFF,TGTGCCATCAGTGAGGGGGGCGCGAGGACTGAAGCTTTCTTT
.,TRBJ1-2,TRBD1,TRBV7-2,CAISRPGTVYGYTF,TGTGCCATCTCGCGCCCGGGGACAGTCTATGGCTACACCTTC
.,TRBJ1-2,.,TRBV30,CAWKTPNYGYTF,TGTGCCTGGAAGACACCCAACTATGGCTACACCTTC
.,TRBJ1-1,.,TRBV5-5,CASSATVSNTEAFF,TGTGCCAGCAGCGCGACAGTATCGAACACTGAAGCTTTCTTT
.,TRBJ1-2,.,TRBV2,CARKLRTELYGYTF,TGTGCCAGGAAACTAAGGACTGAGCTATATGGCTACACCTTC
.,TRBJ2-1,TRBD1,TRBV5-6,CASSSGTGGREQFF,TGTGCCAGCAGCTCGGGGACAGGGGGCCGAGAGCAGTTCTTC
.,TRBJ1-5,.,TRBV7-6,CASSLRGSWPQHF,TGTGCCAGCAGCTTACGGGGGAGCTGGCCCCAGCATTTT
.,TRBJ1-6,.,TRBV7-9,CASSLSDRVPLHF,TGTGCCAGCAGCTTATCAGATCGGGTTCCCCTCCACTTT
.,TRBJ1-1,.,TRBV21-1,CAAQDTPSAEAFF,TGTGCCGCCCAGGACACCCCAAGTGCTGAAGCTTTCTTT
once,TRBJ1-1,.,TRBV4-1,CASSEQGGEAFF,TGCGCCAGCAGCGAACAGGGTGGTGAAGCTTTCTTT
.,TRBJ2-1,TRBD2,TRBV5-6,CASSFRVVAGTGNEQFF,TGTGCCAGCAGCTTCCGGGTGGTAGCGGGGACGGGTAATGAGCAGTTCTTC
.,TRBJ2-7,.,TRBV5-6,CASSSDLRDEQYF,TGTGCCAGCAGCTCCGACCTCCGGGACGAGCAGTACTTC